The clone carrying this T cell receptor (beta chain) was seen at least ten times. The antigen is unknown. The sample originates from a study of T cells after yellow fever vaccination. Overall study context: When fractions had low cell numbers, they were prepared with SMART-Seq v4 Ultra Low Input.

The CDR3 covers 15 residues. CDR1 is SGHTA and CDR2 is FQGNSA in the germline V gene. V shed 6 bases, J shed 7 bases, and the junction held 12 bases outside the gene matches. Template switching with 5'RACE generated the TCR cDNA and added a universal primer site and UMIs. Each CDR3 protein gets one entry after TCRdb re-called the 5' RACE reads with MiXCR. Of about 220,000 distinct CDR3 sequences in the sample, about 3% are singletons; the top ten hold roughly 3.2%. Notes on the study in general: Contaminants from the bulk population, in the form of abundant clonotypes, could be found in FACS-sorted repertoires. At 95% to 98% for CD4 and about 88% for CD8, most primary-vaccination clones showed up again after the booster.

The origin of this receptor is a man aged 18 to 30 who received the YFV17D yellow fever vaccine. This sample comprised CD4+ T cells sorted from PBMCs, obtained 10 days after the yellow fever booster vaccination. The J gene is TRBJ2-1, the V gene TRBV7-2; TRBD2 matches at 7 bases. This chain's CDR3 is CASRFRLAYGNEQFF. The CDR3 region has the DNA TGTGCCAGCAGGTTTCGACTAGCTTACGGGAATGAGCAGTTCTTC.